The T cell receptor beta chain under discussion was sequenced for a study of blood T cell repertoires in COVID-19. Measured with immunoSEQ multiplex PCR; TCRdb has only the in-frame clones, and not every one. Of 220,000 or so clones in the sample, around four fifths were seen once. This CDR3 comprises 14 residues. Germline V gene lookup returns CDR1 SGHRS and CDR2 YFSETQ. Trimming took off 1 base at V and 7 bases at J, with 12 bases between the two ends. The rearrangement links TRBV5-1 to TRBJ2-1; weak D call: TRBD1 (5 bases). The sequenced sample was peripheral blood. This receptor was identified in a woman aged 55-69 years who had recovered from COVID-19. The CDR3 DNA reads TGCGCCAGCAGCTTGTGGGGCCCAGGGAATGAGCAGTTCTTC. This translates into CASSLWGPGNEQFF.